This T cell receptor (beta chain) was identified during a study of cytomegalovirus exposure and HLA in healthy donors. At the level of the study: In an earlier analysis, approximately 120 million unique TCR beta sequences were found from some 180 million T cells. There were just under 400 genotyped donors. Of these, 81% fell in the genetic ancestry cluster associated with self-reported Caucasian donors.

About this clone: What it binds is unknown.

The PCR contained 60 Vbeta and 13 Jbeta primers. The protocol was immunoSEQ multiplex PCR, while the TCRdb copy is restricted to in-frame clones and leaves out a portion. The sample holds 150,000 to 200,000 clones; 75% are singletons and the top ten take about 10%. The CDR3 covers 14 residues. The V gene lost 3 bases and the J gene lost 2 bases, with 11 bases spanning the gap. Germline V gives CDR1 SGHTA, CDR2 FQGNSA. Points from the study as a whole: Indistinguishable V segments such as TRBV6-2 and TRBV6-3 were excluded.

This sequence originates from a man younger than 30 in good health and CMV-seropositive. The chain couples TRBV7-2 to TRBJ2-7; a possible D gene is TRBD1 (5 bases). What was sequenced was PBMCs. The CDR3 here is CASSFPDKPYEQYF. In nucleotides, the CDR3 is TGTGCCAGCAGCTTCCCGGACAAGCCCTACGAGCAGTACTTC.